A single TCR beta chain is shown here with its context. Its antigen is undetermined. Isolation recovered at least 6 million PBMCs from every sample. This record belongs to a study of blood T cells in healthy people across ages. For the second PCR, which ran for 7 to 11 cycles, a sample-barcoded 5' primer and a J-beta primer mix were used. One entry per CDR3 protein results from TCRdb running MiXCR on the 5' RACE reads. Seen here are fewer than 1,000,000 distinct CDR3 sequences, roughly 44% observed once, and the top ten hold around 21%. Study results and caveats: No conclusive comparison of naive versus antigen-experienced cells was possible with unsorted PBMCs. Strong correlation linked observed beta diversity and percent naive T cells. Changes in expanded clonotypes were possibly confounded, as the CMV status of donors was unknown.

The CDR3 is 16 amino acids. Germline lookup yields CDR1 DFQATT and CDR2 SNEGSKA (reference sequence). Material: blood. The chain uses TRBV20-1 and TRBJ2-1, with D perhaps matching TRBD2 (6 bases). The tail of the sequence fits TRBJ2-7 better, so the J call may be wrong. The clonotype was recovered from a man aged 60 to 75 in good health. The CDR3 DNA sequence: TGCAGTGCTAGAGTGTGGGGGACTCCCGGCTACAATGAGCAGTACTTC. The encoded protein is CSARVWGTPGYNEQYF.